The entry that follows covers one T cell receptor (beta chain) sequence. Sequenced by immunoSEQ multiplex PCR; TCRdb stores in-frame clones only, minus some. The data show 350,000 to 400,000 clones, roughly nine tenths seen once. These data come from a study of blood T cell repertoires in COVID-19. V trimming: 3 bases; J trimming: 6 bases; junction bases outside the gene matches: 7. The germline V gene encodes CDR1 SQVTM and CDR2 ANQGSEA. The CDR3 runs to 13 residues. This TCR derives from a man between 18 and 29 years old who had recovered from COVID-19. Sequenced material: PBMCs or T cells enriched from blood (not recorded which). The chain links TRBV29-1 to TRBJ2-7; 8 nucleotides line up with TRBD1. CDR3 sequence: CSVEGDRGSEQYF. The CDR3 nucleotides read TGCAGCGTTGAGGGAGACAGGGGTTCCGAGCAGTACTTC.